Following are 21 T cell receptor beta chains from one sample sequenced in a study of response to subunit inactivated influenza vaccine. MiXCR was run by TCRdb on the RT-PCR reads, yielding one entry per CDR3 protein. The data contain about 190,000 distinct CDR3 sequences, 13% to 15% of them singletons. The source material was CD8+ T cells sorted from PBMCs, sampled more than 4 days after vaccination. Every receptor here comes from a man aged 50-60 years who received an inactivated influenza vaccine.

A few counts support this clonotype. The chain uses TRBV27 and TRBJ2-7, with D tentatively TRBD1 (5 bases). CDR3 length: 14 amino acids. The germline gives CDR1 MNHEY, CDR2 SMNVEV (reference sequence). The ends were cut back, 3 bases at V and 3 bases at J, with 12 bases in the middle. The CDR3 sequence is CASSFSQGLYEQYF. The CDR3 nucleotides are TGTGCCAGCAGTTTTTCCCAGGGTCTCTACGAGCAGTACTTC.

This clonotype was observed a handful of times. The V gene is TRBV20-1, the J gene TRBJ2-1; maybe TRBD2 (6 bases). Germline V gene sequence: CDR1 DFQATT, CDR2 SNEGSKA (reference sequence). V lost 3 bases, J lost 8 bases, and 20 bases lay in between. The CDR3 loop spans 15 amino acids. CDR3 in DNA: TGCAGTGCTAGCGTTGTGGAGGGACCTACGGATGAGCAGTTCTTC. Encoded protein: CSASVVEGPTDEQFF.

This clonotype has only a few counts. The CDR3 sequence is CASSPPTFGTGYNEQFF. DNA of the CDR3: TGTGCCAGCAGCCCACCCACCTTTGGGACAGGGTACAATGAGCAGTTCTTC. The V and J genes are TRBV11-2 and TRBJ2-1; 9 nucleotides agree with TRBD1. Looked up from germline, CDR1 is SGHAT and CDR2 is FQNNGV. The V gene end was trimmed by 5 bases and the J gene end by 4 bases; junction bases not matched to a gene: 12. CDR3 size: 17 residues. The full variable domain, completed using reference TRBV11-2 and TRBJ2-1, is EAGVAQSPRYKIIEKRQSVAFWCNPISGHATLYWYQQILGQGPKLLIQFQNNGVVDDSQLPKDRFSAERLKGVDSTLKIQPAKLEDSAVYLCASSPPTFGTGYNEQFFGPGTRLTVL.

This clonotype was seen a few times. The J gene is TRBJ2-1, the V gene TRBV20-1, with D possibly being TRBD1 or TRBD2 (5 bases each). The V gene lost 1 base and the J gene lost 8 bases, with 21 bases spanning the gap. Looked up from germline, CDR1 is DFQATT and CDR2 is SNEGSKA (reference sequence). The CDR3 covers 16 residues. CDR3 sequence (DNA): TGCAGTGCTAGAGTTCCGGGACCCCCCATTTACGATGAGCAGTTCTTC. Residues: CSARVPGPPIYDEQFF.

This clonotype was counted between two and nine times. The rearrangement uses TRBV4-1 and TRBJ2-4, with 13 bases that match TRBD2. Per the germline V gene, CDR1 is MGHRA and CDR2 is YSYEKL. V lost 4 bases to trimming and J lost 7 bases; unmatched junction nucleotides: 7. This CDR3 is built from 16 residues. The CDR3 DNA reads TGCGCCAGCAGCCCAGCAGGACTAGCGGGAGAGAACATTCAGTACTTC. Encoded protein: CASSPAGLAGENIQYF.

The chain uses TRBV12-3 or TRBV12-4 and TRBJ2-1, with 8 bases fitting TRBD2. The CDR3 is 15 amino acids. V was pared by 5 bases and J by 3 bases, with 6 bases of the junction left unmatched. In DNA, the CDR3 is TGTGCCAGCAGTCCTACTAGCGGCTTCTACAATGAGCAGTTCTTC. Translating gives CASSPTSGFYNEQFF.

The chain uses TRBV5-6 and TRBJ2-2, with D possibly being TRBD2 (6 bases). The CDR3 runs to 12 residues. Per germline, CDR1 SGHDT and CDR2 YYEEEE. Trimming took off 2 bases at V and 11 bases at J, with 10 bases between the two ends. The CDR3, as DNA: TGTGCCAGCAGCTTTTGGAGGGCTGAGCTGTTTTTT. Residues: CASSFWRAELFF.

The chain combines TRBV9 with TRBJ2-7; 12 positions agree with TRBD2. The CDR3 loop spans 14 amino acids. V was pared by 4 bases and J by 6 bases, with 5 bases of the junction left unmatched. CDR1 is SGDLS and CDR2 is YYNGEE in the germline V gene. The CDR3 loop is CASSPGLAGREQYF. In nucleotides, the CDR3 is TGTGCCAGCAGCCCCGGACTAGCGGGACGCGAGCAGTACTTC.

The chain carries TRBV27 and TRBJ2-2, with 7 nucleotides matching TRBD1. Germline lookup yields CDR1 MNHEY and CDR2 SMNVEV (reference sequence). Losses at the gene ends were 6 bases for V and 7 bases for J; bases not matched to a gene: 8. This CDR3 contains 14 residues. DNA for the CDR3: TGTGCCAGCAGCATAACAGGGGCGGTCGGGGAGCTGTTTTTT. Its protein is CASSITGAVGELFF.

This clonotype was recorded a few times. The chain combines TRBV6-1 with TRBJ1-2; D may be TRBD1 (6 bases). Germline V gene data show CDR1 as MNHNS and CDR2 as SASEGT. The V and J ends lost 6 bases and 0 bases respectively, with 14 bases between them. The CDR3 is 15 amino acids. CDR3 residues: CASSRSTGANYGYTF. The DNA for the CDR3 is TGTGCCAGCAGCCGTTCGACAGGAGCTAACTATGGCTACACCTTC.

This clonotype has more than one count but fewer than ten. One end of the junction does not line up with germline, which may come from a read error. The CDR3 DNA is TGTGCCAGAAGTTACTCGGCAGGGGCCACCGGGGAGCTGTTTTTT. Its translation: CARSYSAGATGELFF. V is TRBV6-5 and J is TRBJ2-2; the D gene is possibly TRBD1 (6 bases). Germline loops: CDR1 MNHEY, CDR2 SVGAGI. The CDR3 totals 15 residues.

This clonotype was found many times. The chain is built from TRBV12-3 or TRBV12-4 and TRBJ1-2; no clear D gene. Trimming cost V 8 bases and J 2 bases, with 18 bases left between them. The CDR3 covers 15 residues. The CDR3 DNA reads as TGTGCCAGCCTAACGAGGGCAGGTACCAACTATGGCTACACCTTC. Its translation: CASLTRAGTNYGYTF.

This clonotype appeared a few times. This sequence joins TRBV6-2 or TRBV6-3 and TRBJ2-7; D unclear. The germline V gene encodes CDR1 MNHEY and CDR2 SVGEGT. The V end lost 2 bases, the J end lost 6 bases, and 14 bases lay between the germline ends. The CDR3 sequence is 14 residues long. The CDR3 bases are TGTGCCAGCAGTTACGTAGGAGCTCCTGTCGAGCAGTACTTC. Protein sequence: CASSYVGAPVEQYF.

This clonotype appeared a few times. This chain uses TRBV12-3 or TRBV12-4 with TRBJ2-7, with TRBD2 identical over 7 bases. V was clipped by 6 bases and J by 2 bases; unmatched bases: 16. This CDR3 region has 17 residues. CDR3 sequence: CASSAGKLGGTAYEQYF. The DNA for the CDR3 is TGTGCCAGCAGCGCAGGGAAACTCGGGGGGACTGCCTACGAGCAGTACTTC.

The J gene is TRBJ2-5, the V gene TRBV4-1; D unclear. The ends were cut back, 0 bases at V and 0 bases at J, with 11 bases in the middle. From germline, CDR1 is MGHRA and CDR2 YSYEKL. CDR3 length: 16 amino acids. In nucleotides, the CDR3 is TGCGCCAGCAGCCAAGAGCGTACAGCGTACCAAGAGACCCAGTACTTC. Residues: CASSQERTAYQETQYF.

This clonotype was counted many times. This chain connects TRBV4-1 to TRBJ2-1; TRBD1 might be the D (5 bases). With 4 bases removed from V and 3 bases from J, the gap between germline ends came to 13 bases. CDR1 and CDR2 (germline): MGHRA, YSYEKL. The CDR3 runs to 15 residues. CDR3 nucleotides: TGCGCCAGCAGCCGCCTCGACAGATACTACAATGAGCAGTTCTTC. Protein product: CASSRLDRYYNEQFF.

This clonotype showed up just a few times. The chain uses TRBV20-1 and TRBJ2-4; D tentatively fits TRBD1 or TRBD2 (5 bases each). Germline CDR1 reads DFQATT; CDR2 reads SNEGSKA (reference sequence). Trimming took 0 bases from V and 2 from J, leaving 17 bases between them. This CDR3 is 17 amino acids long. Here the CDR3 reads CSARDKERGWTKNIQYF. Here the CDR3 DNA reads TGCAGTGCTAGAGATAAGGAGAGGGGTTGGACCAAAAACATTCAGTACTTC.

The genes are TRBV7-2 and TRBJ2-3, with 9 nucleotides matching TRBD2. V trimming: 5 bases; J trimming: 6 bases; junction bases outside the gene matches: 12. Germline values: CDR1 SGHTA, CDR2 FQGNSA. The CDR3 has 16 residues. In nucleotides, the CDR3 is TGTGCCAGCAGCCCCCCAGCTAGCGGGGTTGGTGATACGCAGTATTTT. Amino acids: CASSPPASGVGDTQYF. The full variable domain, rest sourced from reference TRBV7-2 and TRBJ2-3, is GAGVSQSPSNKVTEKGKDVELRCDPISGHTALYWYRQSLGQGLEFLIYFQGNSAPDKSGLPSDRFSAERTGGSVSTLTIQRTQQEDSAVYLCASSPPASGVGDTQYFGPGTRLTVL.

The chain has TRBV28 and TRBJ1-3; D uncertain. Germline values: CDR1 MDHEN, CDR2 SYDVKM. V was cut by 1 base and J by 0 bases, with 7 bases left in between. This CDR3 region has 15 residues. CDR3 nucleotides: TGTGCCAGCAGTTTATTGGTTCGCTCTGGAAACACCATATATTTT. Protein sequence: CASSLLVRSGNTIYF.

The chain carries TRBV6-1 and TRBJ2-5, with TRBD2 identical over 11 bases. Germline CDR1 is MNHNS and CDR2 is SASEGT. The CDR3 runs 15 residues. The J segment lost 1 base and the V segment lost 7 bases, leaving 5 bases of the junction unmatched. The DNA of the CDR3 is TGTGCCAGCACCCCTAGCGGGGGGACCCAAGAGACCCAGTACTTC. Translated: CASTPSGGTQETQYF.

A few counts support this clonotype. The chain joins TRBV20-1 to TRBJ2-3; either TRBD1 or TRBD2 may supply D (6 bases each). This CDR3 has 13 residues. Germline CDR1 DFQATT, CDR2 SNEGSKA (reference sequence). The V gene lost 3 bases and the J gene lost 5 bases, with 12 bases spanning the gap. The CDR3 is CSARRRGGDTQYF. In DNA form, the CDR3 reads TGCAGTGCTAGGCGCAGGGGAGGAGATACGCAGTATTTT.